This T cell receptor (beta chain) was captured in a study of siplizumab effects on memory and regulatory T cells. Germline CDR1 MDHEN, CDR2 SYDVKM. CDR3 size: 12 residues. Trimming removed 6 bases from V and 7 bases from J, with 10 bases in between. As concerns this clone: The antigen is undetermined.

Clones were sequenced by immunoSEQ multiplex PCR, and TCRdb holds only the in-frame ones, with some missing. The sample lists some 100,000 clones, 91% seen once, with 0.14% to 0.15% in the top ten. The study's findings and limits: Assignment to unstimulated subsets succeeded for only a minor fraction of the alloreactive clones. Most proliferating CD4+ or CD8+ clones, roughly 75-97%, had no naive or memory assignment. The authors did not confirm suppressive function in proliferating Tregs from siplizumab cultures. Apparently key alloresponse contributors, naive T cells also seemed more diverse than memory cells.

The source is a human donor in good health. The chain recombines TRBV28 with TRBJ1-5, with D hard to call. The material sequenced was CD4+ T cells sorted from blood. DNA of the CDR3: TGTGCCAGCAGCATCCGTACACAGCCCCAGCATTTT. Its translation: CASSIRTQPQHF.